The present T cell receptor beta chain was sequenced within a study of control samples from healthy donors and cancer patients. The V end lost 4 bases, the J end lost 0 bases, and 10 bases lay between the germline ends. Germline lookup yields CDR1 SGHRS and CDR2 YFSETQ. The CDR3 consists of 14 residues. Profiling relied on immunoSEQ multiplex PCR, and the TCRdb table lists in-frame clones only, not all of them. Of some 150,000 clones in the sample, about 93% were seen once. The clonotype originates from a man over 45 in good health. The gene calls are TRBV5-1 and TRBJ2-5; no firm D call. Sample: blood. The CDR3 DNA follows: TGCGCCAGCAGCCCCAGGATATACCAAGAGACCCAGTACTTC. This encodes CASSPRIYQETQYF. The complete variable domain, with remaining parts taken from reference TRBV5-1 and TRBJ2-5, reads KAGVTQTPRYLIKTRGQQVTLSCSPISGHRSVSWYQQTPGQGLQFLFEYFSETQRNKGNFPGRFSGRQFSNSRSEMNVSTLELGDSALYLCASSPRIYQETQYFGPGTRLLVL.